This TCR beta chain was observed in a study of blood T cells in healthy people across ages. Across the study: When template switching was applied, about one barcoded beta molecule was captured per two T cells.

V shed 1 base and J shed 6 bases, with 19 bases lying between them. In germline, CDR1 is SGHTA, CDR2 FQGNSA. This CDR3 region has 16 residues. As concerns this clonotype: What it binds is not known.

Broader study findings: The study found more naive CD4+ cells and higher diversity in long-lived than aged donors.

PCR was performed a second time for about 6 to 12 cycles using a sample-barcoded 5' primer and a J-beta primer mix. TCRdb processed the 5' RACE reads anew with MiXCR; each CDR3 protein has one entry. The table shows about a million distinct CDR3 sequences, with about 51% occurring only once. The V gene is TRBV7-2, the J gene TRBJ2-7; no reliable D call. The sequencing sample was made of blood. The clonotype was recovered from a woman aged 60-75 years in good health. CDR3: CASSLDAVAFGFEQYF. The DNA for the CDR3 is TGTGCCAGCAGCTTAGATGCCGTAGCCTTTGGTTTCGAGCAGTACTTC. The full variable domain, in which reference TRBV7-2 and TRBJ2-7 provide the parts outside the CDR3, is GAGVSQSPSNKVTEKGKDVELRCDPISGHTALYWYRQSLGQGLEFLIYFQGNSAPDKSGLPSDRFSAERTGGSVSTLTIQRTQQEDSAVYLCASSLDAVAFGFEQYFGPGTRLTVT.